This TCR beta chain comes out of a study of response to subunit inactivated influenza vaccine. As to this clonotype: The antigen is unknown.

TCRdb passed the RT-PCR reads through MiXCR, listing each CDR3 protein once. The sample includes roughly 500,000 distinct CDR3 sequences, about 25% seen only once; the top ten take under 2.5%. Study outcomes and limitations: Only a handful of new T cells, the authors suggested, are recruited with each seasonal influenza vaccination.

There are 12 residues in the CDR3. Trimming left V 6 bases short and J 7 bases short, with 13 bases between. The J gene is TRBJ2-7, the V gene TRBV12-3 or TRBV12-4; weak D call: TRBD2 (7 bases). The TCR was taken from a man aged 45 to 65 who received an inactivated influenza vaccine. The sequencing used CD4+ T cells sorted from PBMCs, collected around 5 days after vaccination. The CDR3 loop reads CASRGGAQEQYF. The DNA for the CDR3 is TGTGCCAGCAGGGGGGGGGCTCAAGAGCAGTACTTC.